This TCR beta chain is from a study of chemoradiotherapy in HPV16-positive cancers. The CDR3 sequence is 16 residues long. V shed 1 base, J shed 2 bases, and the junction held 1 base outside the gene matches. Germline-derived CDR1 and CDR2 are SGHTA and FQGNSA. The assay was immunoSEQ multiplex PCR, and TCRdb's table has in-frame clones only and misses some. Altogether some 21,000 clones are present, about 87% being singletons, with the ten largest covering less than 2.5%. The receptor was isolated from a human donor with HPV-associated anogenital cancer. The rearrangement links TRBV7-2 to TRBJ2-5; 13 positions match TRBD2. Material: blood, obtained from a patient who underwent chemoradiotherapy. The CDR3 here is CASSLGLAGGQETQYF. CDR3 nucleotide sequence: TGTGCCAGCAGCTTAGGACTAGCGGGGGGACAAGAGACCCAGTACTTC.